The clone carrying this T cell receptor (beta chain) was recorded many times. The antigen is undetermined. The sample originates from a study of T cell repertoires in cytomegalovirus infection. Study results and limitations: What dominated the ex vivo response were HLA-C-restricted CMV-specific TCR beta clonotypes.

TCRdb re-analysed the reads in MiXCR, keeping a single row per CDR3 protein. Of some 920,000 distinct CDR3 sequences listed, 31% are singletons. This receptor was obtained from a human donor in good health (CMV status not recorded). Some clones in this sample may be carry-over from other donors' samples. Sequenced material: cultured CD8+ T cells from PBMCs, taken from culture after CMV antigen stimulation.

DNA for the CDR3: TGTGCCAGCAGTGACTCGACTAGCGGGCACACAGATACGCAGTATTTT. Its protein is CASSDSTSGHTDTQYF. The V call is TRBV6-4, the J call TRBJ2-3; TRBD2 aligns across 10 bases. Germline CDR1 and CDR2: MRHNA and SNTAGT. After removal of 0 bases from V and 2 bases from J, the junction contained 2 bases not matched to a gene. CDR3 length equals 16 residues.